The 24 T cell receptor beta chains given below trace back to one sample, sequenced in a study of blood T cell repertoires in COVID-19 (dated by TCRdb to about 2020). Libraries were built with the immunoSEQ multiplex PCR assay. This immuneACCESS table, as held by TCRdb, lists in-frame sequences with V and J called but not all clones. Of the missing ones, under half trace to an unresolved V gene in checked studies; the others have no known cause. The sample table lists over 400,000 clones, approximately 91% of them with a count of one. Jointly, the top ten make up approximately 8% of the sample. Sequenced input: PBMCs or T cells enriched from blood (not recorded which). Receptors were obtained from an older woman who had recovered from COVID-19.

The CDR3 nucleotides are TGTGCCAGCAGTGAAACGTGGGACAGGAGCTATAATTCACCCCTCCACTTT. This translates into CASSETWDRSYNSPLHF. This sequence joins TRBV2 and TRBJ1-6; TRBD1 agrees at 8 bases. The J segment lost 3 bases and the V segment lost 2 bases, leaving 6 bases of the junction unmatched. The germline gives CDR1 SNHLY, CDR2 FYNNEI. The CDR3 consists of 17 residues.

The J gene is TRBJ1-1, the V gene TRBV18; D ambiguous. V was cut by 0 bases and J by 6 bases, with 11 bases left in between. Germline V gene sequence: CDR1 KGHSH, CDR2 LQKENI. The CDR3 is 14 amino acids. CDR3 coding DNA: TGTGCCAGCTCACCACCTACGACCGGGTCTGAAGCTTTCTTT. It codes for CASSPPTTGSEAFF.

The chain uses TRBV11-2 and TRBJ2-2; TRBD2 aligns across 8 bases. The CDR3 spans 17 residues. CDR1 SGHAT and CDR2 FQNNGV come from the germline V gene. J gave up 6 bases and V 5 bases, and 14 bases lay outside the gene matches. Here the CDR3 DNA reads TGTGCCAGCAGCCAATTAAAGCGGGGGCGAAAATCCGGGGAGCTGTTTTTT. It encodes CASSQLKRGRKSGELFF.

V usage is TRBV7-6 and J usage is TRBJ2-7; 11 bases map to TRBD2. The CDR3 is 15 residues long. V was clipped by 5 bases and J by 5 bases; unmatched bases: 8. The V gene's germline CDR1 is SGHVS and CDR2 FNYEAQ. The CDR3 here is CASSLSGGAFNEQYF. The CDR3 coding sequence is TGTGCCAGCAGCCTTAGCGGGGGGGCTTTCAACGAGCAGTACTTC.

CDR3 in amino acids: CASSTTQGPGNTIYF. As DNA, the CDR3 is TGTGCCAGCAGTACGACACAGGGTCCTGGAAACACCATATATTTT. This chain uses TRBV27 with TRBJ1-3, with D perhaps TRBD1 (6 bases). Trimming cost V 5 bases and J 2 bases, with 13 bases left between them. The length of the CDR3 is 15 residues. Germline assignment: CDR1 MNHEY and CDR2 SMNVEV (reference sequence).

The V gene is TRBV4-2, the J gene TRBJ2-3; D may be TRBD2 (6 bases). Trimming removed 0 bases at V and 5 bases at J, with 12 bases between. Looked up from germline, CDR1 is LGHNA and CDR2 is YNFKEQ. The CDR3 is 15 amino acids. CDR3 sequence: CASSQDAGRGDTQYF. Here the CDR3 DNA reads TGTGCCAGCAGCCAAGACGCGGGGCGAGGAGATACGCAGTATTTT.

V usage is TRBV30 and J usage is TRBJ2-5; 8 bases line up with TRBD2. Trimming took 3 bases from V and 5 from J; bases not matched to a gene: 8. CDR1 is GTSNPN and CDR2 is SVGIG in the germline V gene (reference sequence). The CDR3 length is 14 residues. In nucleotides, the CDR3 is TGTGCCTGGAGGAGTCGGGGGGGCTGGGAGACCCAGTACTTC. It specifies CAWRSRGGWETQYF.

This clone has just a few counts. The chain couples TRBV15 to TRBJ1-4; D is perhaps TRBD1 (5 bases). The germline gives CDR1 LNHNV, CDR2 YYDKDF (reference sequence). The CDR3 consists of 15 residues. Trimming took off 1 base at V and 6 bases at J, with 12 bases between the two ends. CDR3 sequence: CATSRVGGEYEKLFF. The CDR3 DNA reads TGTGCCACCAGCAGAGTGGGAGGGGAGTATGAAAAACTGTTTTTT.

The chain combines TRBV6-2 or TRBV6-3 with TRBJ2-2; D unclear. V shed 1 base and J shed 6 bases, with 12 bases lying between them. The CDR3 contains 15 residues. CDR1 is MNHEY and CDR2 is SVGEGT in the germline V gene. CDR3 region: CASSYFGTSAGELFF. Here the CDR3 DNA reads TGTGCCAGCAGTTACTTTGGAACAAGCGCCGGGGAGCTGTTTTTT.

The chain carries TRBV2 and TRBJ1-6; 7 nucleotides line up with TRBD1. V was clipped by 8 bases and J by 9 bases; unmatched bases: 4. Germline CDR1 SNHLY, CDR2 FYNNEI. The CDR3 runs to 12 residues. CDR3 region: CASGTASSPLHF. CDR3 DNA sequence: TGTGCCAGCGGGACAGCCTCTTCACCCCTCCACTTT.

The chain employs TRBV5-1 and TRBJ2-5; maybe TRBD1 (6 bases). The CDR3 contains 15 residues. Germline loops: CDR1 SGHRS, CDR2 YFSETQ. Trimming took off 1 base at V and 5 bases at J, with 15 bases between the two ends. For the CDR3, the DNA is TGCGCCAGCAGCTTGATACAGGGTCAGGGGGAGACCCAGTACTTC. It is translated as CASSLIQGQGETQYF. Full variable domain (remainder filled in from reference TRBV5-1 and TRBJ2-5): KAGVTQTPRYLIKTRGQQVTLSCSPISGHRSVSWYQQTPGQGLQFLFEYFSETQRNKGNFPGRFSGRQFSNSRSEMNVSTLELGDSALYLCASSLIQGQGETQYFGPGTRLLVL.

Only a few counts were recorded for this clone. CDR3 residues: CASSEADRVYSPLHF. Here the CDR3 DNA reads TGTGCCAGCAGTGAGGCGGACAGGGTGTATTCACCCCTCCACTTT. This chain links TRBV6-1 with TRBJ1-6; 8 positions match TRBD1. V was clipped by 3 bases and J by 8 bases; unmatched bases: 6. The V gene's germline CDR1 is MNHNS and CDR2 SASEGT. CDR3 size: 15 residues.

This clone has a single count. The chain recombines TRBV20-1 with TRBJ2-1, with D possibly TRBD2 on 5 matching bases. V was pared by 3 bases and J by 6 bases, with 15 bases between. Germline-derived CDR1 and CDR2 are DFQATT and SNEGSKA (reference sequence). The CDR3 consists of 14 residues. This CDR3 reads CSASREGNSNEQFF. CDR3 DNA sequence: TGCAGTGCTAGTAGAGAGGGTAATAGCAATGAGCAGTTCTTC.

The CDR3 loop is CASSPRRGEGSNQPQHF. In nucleotides, the CDR3 is TGTGCCAGCTCACCCCGGAGGGGTGAAGGGAGCAATCAGCCCCAGCATTTT. This chain connects TRBV18 to TRBJ1-5; D is perhaps TRBD1 (5 bases). The germline V gene has CDR1 KGHSH and CDR2 LQKENI. This CDR3 has 17 residues. Trimming took 3 bases from V and 1 from J, leaving 16 bases between them.

CDR3 sequence reads: CASSPGQARYGYTF. Written as DNA, the CDR3 is TGTGCCAGCAGCCCGGGACAGGCTCGCTATGGCTACACCTTC. The genes are TRBV11-2 and TRBJ1-2, with 8 positions matching TRBD1. The germline gives CDR1 SGHAT, CDR2 FQNNGV. This CDR3 spans 14 amino acids. With 5 bases clipped from V and 4 bases from J, the junction kept 6 bases outside the gene matches.

This clone was counted once. The genes are TRBV24-1 and TRBJ2-4; the D gene is possibly TRBD1 (6 bases). Trimming removed 3 bases from V and 4 bases from J, with 12 bases in between. The CDR3 totals 15 residues. Germline CDR1 is KGHDR and CDR2 is SFDVKD. The CDR3 protein is CATSDPGQYKNIQYF. DNA for the CDR3: TGTGCCACCAGTGATCCCGGACAGTATAAAAACATTCAGTACTTC.

The chain uses TRBV10-3 and TRBJ1-2; D gene ambiguous. CDR3 length: 14 amino acids. Germline CDR1 reads ENHRY; CDR2 reads SYGVKD. V shed 7 bases and J shed 2 bases, with 14 bases lying between them. Written as DNA, the CDR3 is TGTGCCATCACAGGTGCAGATGCCAACTATGGCTACACCTTC. Protein: CAITGADANYGYTF.

The V call is TRBV12-5, the J call TRBJ1-1; TRBD1 matches at 9 bases. The CDR3 has 13 residues. Per the germline V gene, CDR1 is LGHNT and CDR2 is FRNRAP. The junction had 2 bases not matched to a gene; V was cut back by 6 bases and J by 3 bases. The CDR3 DNA is TGTGCTAGTGGGCACAGGGGGCACACTGAAGCTTTCTTT. Translation gives CASGHRGHTEAFF.

The DNA for the CDR3 is TGTGCCAGTAATGATCTGGGACAGGGGTATTCACCCCTCCACTTT. Translating it yields CASNDLGQGYSPLHF. V usage is TRBV19 and J usage is TRBJ1-6; 10 bases fit TRBD1. The CDR3 is 15 residues long. The ends lost 7 bases at V and 8 bases at J; junction bases unmatched: 8. CDR1 is LNHDA, CDR2 SQIVND, per germline (reference sequence).

The V call is TRBV27, the J call TRBJ2-3; TRBD2 agrees at 8 bases. The CDR3 consists of 14 residues. Germline V gene data show CDR1 as MNHEY and CDR2 as SMNVEV (reference sequence). The V gene end was trimmed by 6 bases and the J gene end by 2 bases; junction bases not matched to a gene: 4. CDR3 DNA sequence: TGTGCCAGCAGATTAGCGGGATCCACAGATACGCAGTATTTT. Translation: CASRLAGSTDTQYF.

This clone was found once. V is TRBV27 and J is TRBJ1-6; 8 nucleotides line up with TRBD1. The CDR3 sequence is 18 residues long. Germline V gene data show CDR1 as MNHEY and CDR2 as SMNVEV (reference sequence). The V segment lost 2 bases and the J segment 7 bases; nucleotides outside the gene matches: 13. CDR3 sequence reads: CASSLPRGRGQGNSPLHF. The DNA for the CDR3 is TGTGCCAGCAGTTTACCGAGGGGCCGAGGACAGGGAAATTCACCCCTCCACTTT.

The chain carries TRBV27 and TRBJ1-2; D is ambiguous. Trimming pared 3 bases from V and 8 bases from J, leaving 25 bases between. Germline CDR1 is MNHEY and CDR2 is SMNVEV (reference sequence). This CDR3 has 17 amino acids. The CDR3 sequence: CASSFTGEGRGVGGYTF. The CDR3, as DNA: TGTGCCAGCAGTTTTACTGGGGAGGGCCGCGGTGTCGGAGGCTACACCTTC.

The rearrangement joins TRBV12-3 or TRBV12-4 to TRBJ1-1, with no clear D. This CDR3 has 12 residues. The V end was cut by 3 bases, the J end by 6 bases, with 8 bases between. CDR3 amino acids: CASSFAGAEAFF. The CDR3 bases are TGTGCCAGCAGTTTCGCGGGAGCTGAAGCTTTCTTT.

The V call is TRBV2, the J call TRBJ1-5, with 8 nucleotides matching TRBD1. Germline V gene data show CDR1 as SNHLY and CDR2 as FYNNEI. The J segment lost 2 bases and the V segment lost 4 bases, leaving 1 base of the junction unmatched. This CDR3 has 14 residues. For the CDR3, the DNA is TGTGCCAGCAGTGTGACAGGGGGCAATCAGCCCCAGCATTTT. Encoded protein: CASSVTGGNQPQHF.